The 30 T cell receptor beta chains given below trace back to one sample, sequenced in a study of blood T cell repertoires in COVID-19. Some clones are missing from TCRdb's copy, which holds only in-frame ones; the method was immunoSEQ multiplex PCR. Here the sample spans approximately 110,000 clones, about 88% being singletons. The sample comprised peripheral blood. Source of these receptors: a woman in her 70s who had recovered from COVID-19.

CDR3 region: CASSQEPGQGQDTQYF. CDR3 sequence (DNA): TGCGCCAGCAGCCAAGAGCCGGGACAGGGTCAGGATACGCAGTATTTT. The V and J genes are TRBV4-3 and TRBJ2-3, with 9 nucleotides matching TRBD1. The CDR3 has 16 amino acids. The V gene end was trimmed by 0 bases and the J gene end by 6 bases; junction bases not matched to a gene: 7. In germline, CDR1 is LGHNA, CDR2 YSLEER.

The rearrangement links TRBV10-3 to TRBJ1-1; 8 nucleotides align to TRBD1. V lost 11 bases, J lost 5 bases, and 4 bases stayed unmatched. Germline CDR1 and CDR2: ENHRY and SYGVKD. This CDR3 is 11 amino acids long. CDR3 in amino acids: CASTGETEAFF. The CDR3 bases are TGTGCCTCGACAGGGGAGACTGAAGCTTTCTTT.

This chain links TRBV6-5 with TRBJ2-7, with TRBD1 matching over 8 bases. The junction had 2 bases not matched to a gene; V was cut back by 2 bases and J by 2 bases. Per germline, CDR1 MNHEY and CDR2 SVGAGI. The CDR3 runs 14 residues. The CDR3 DNA sequence: TGTGCCAGCAGTTACGCACAGGGGGCCTACGAGCAGTACTTC. Amino acid sequence: CASSYAQGAYEQYF.

V gene TRBV6-2 or TRBV6-3 combines with J gene TRBJ2-5, with TRBD2 matching 9 bases. J gave up 5 bases and V 5 bases, and 9 bases lay outside the gene matches. This CDR3 has 15 amino acids. CDR1 MNHEY and CDR2 SVGEGT come from the germline V gene. CDR3 residues: CASSNQGLATETQYF. CDR3 DNA: TGTGCCAGCAGTAACCAGGGACTAGCCACGGAGACCCAGTACTTC.

V usage is TRBV7-2 and J usage is TRBJ2-2; TRBD2 agrees at 7 bases. The CDR3 length is 17 residues. V dropped 1 base and J dropped 2; count of bases not matched to a gene: 7. The V gene's germline CDR1 is SGHTA and CDR2 FQGNSA. The CDR3 bases are TGTGCCAGCAGCTTAGATGGGCTAGCGGTTAACACCGGGGAGCTGTTTTTT. Its protein is CASSLDGLAVNTGELFF.

The chain carries TRBV19 and TRBJ1-3, with D possibly being TRBD1 (5 bases). The CDR3 has 17 residues. V was shortened by 4 bases and J by 2 bases, with 18 bases between the two germline ends. Looked up from germline, CDR1 is LNHDA and CDR2 is SQIVND (reference sequence). This CDR3 reads CASSTQGTAGPGNTIYF. CDR3 in DNA: TGTGCCAGTAGTACCCAAGGGACGGCGGGGCCTGGAAACACCATATATTTT.

The gene calls are TRBV4-1 and TRBJ2-1, with 8 bases matching TRBD2. The CDR3 runs 15 residues. Germline CDR1 and CDR2: MGHRA and YSYEKL. Losses at the gene ends were 4 bases for V and 4 bases for J; bases not matched to a gene: 6. The CDR3 loop is CASSRRGTSYNEQFF. The DNA for the CDR3 is TGCGCCAGCAGCCGAAGGGGGACTAGTTACAATGAGCAGTTCTTC.

The chain carries TRBV4-3 and TRBJ2-3, with 9 bases aligning to TRBD2. CDR1 LGHNA and CDR2 YSLEER come from the germline V gene. The CDR3 runs 12 residues. Germline trimming cut 7 bases from V and 5 bases from J; bases unmatched to any gene: 1. The CDR3 DNA is TGCGCCAGCAATAGCGGGGGAGATACGCAGTATTTT. Residues: CASNSGGDTQYF.

The CDR3 loop is CASSFGGGNIQYF. DNA of the CDR3: TGTGCCAGCAGTTTTGGGGGGGGAAACATTCAGTACTTC. This chain links TRBV6-5 with TRBJ2-4, with TRBD2 matching 7 bases. The CDR3 totals 13 residues. The V gene end was trimmed by 4 bases and the J gene end by 6 bases; junction bases not matched to a gene: 3. Per germline, CDR1 MNHEY and CDR2 SVGAGI.

The J gene is TRBJ2-1, the V gene TRBV5-4, with D tentatively TRBD1 (7 bases). Trimming pared 0 bases from V and 6 bases from J, leaving 13 bases between. The CDR3 covers 15 residues. Germline CDR1 reads SGHNT; CDR2 reads YYREEE (reference sequence). CDR3 sequence: CASSLEQGRINEQFF. The CDR3 nucleotides are TGTGCCAGCAGCTTGGAACAGGGGAGGATCAATGAGCAGTTCTTC.

As for this clone: The same CDR3 arises from other DNA sequences in this sample as well. The CDR3 bases are TGCAGTGGCGCAGGGGGCACTGAAGCTTTCTTT. Amino acid sequence: CSGAGGTEAFF. This sequence joins TRBV20-1 and TRBJ1-1, with TRBD1 matching over 7 bases. The CDR3 length is 11 residues. Germline V gene sequence: CDR1 DFQATT, CDR2 SNEGSKA (reference sequence). The trim removed 7 bases at V and 4 bases at J, leaving 3 bases unmatched.

The V and J genes are TRBV6-2 or TRBV6-3 and TRBJ1-5; D perhaps matches TRBD1 (5 bases). This CDR3 is 13 amino acids long. V was cut by 4 bases and J by 9 bases, with 13 bases left in between. Germline values: CDR1 MNHEY, CDR2 SVGEGT. DNA of the CDR3: TGTGCCAGCAGTTCCAGGGAATTGGCGCCCCAGCATTTT. Its translation is CASSSRELAPQHF.

The gene calls are TRBV4-2 and TRBJ2-4; TRBD2 matches at 10 bases. V lost 0 bases, J lost 8 bases, and 7 bases stayed unmatched. The CDR3 spans 16 residues. Germline-derived CDR1 and CDR2 are LGHNA and YNFKEQ. CDR3 sequence reads: CASSQEASGSEYIQYF. The DNA for the CDR3 is TGTGCCAGCAGCCAAGAGGCTAGCGGGAGTGAGTACATTCAGTACTTC.

This clone was counted once. CDR3: CASSPGGTRSNQPQHF. The DNA of the CDR3 is TGTGCCAGCAGCCCAGGTGGGACAAGAAGCAATCAGCCCCAGCATTTT. The V and J genes are TRBV3-1 (or the pseudogene TRBV3-2) and TRBJ1-5; D may be TRBD1 (6 bases). CDR1 is LGHDT, CDR2 YNNKEL, per germline (reference sequence). V shed 4 bases and J shed 1 base, with 14 bases lying between them. The CDR3 is made up of 16 amino acids.

This chain joins TRBV3-1 (or the pseudogene TRBV3-2) and TRBJ1-2; the D gene is possibly TRBD1 (5 bases). The CDR3 is 14 residues long. Looked up from germline, CDR1 is LGHDT and CDR2 is YNNKEL (reference sequence). The ends were cut back, 4 bases at V and 8 bases at J, with 17 bases in the middle. The CDR3 sequence: CASSPSPQGLGYTF. The CDR3 DNA reads TGTGCCAGCAGCCCGTCCCCCCAGGGTTTAGGCTACACCTTC.

The chain combines TRBV5-1 with TRBJ2-3, with D unclear. CDR1 is SGHRS and CDR2 is YFSETQ in the germline V gene. V lost 4 bases to trimming and J lost 3 bases, with 6 bases between them. The CDR3 is made up of 12 amino acids. CDR3 sequence: CASSAETDTQYF. The CDR3 coding sequence is TGCGCCAGCAGCGCGGAGACAGATACGCAGTATTTT.

V gene TRBV29-1 combines with J gene TRBJ2-7, with D uncertain. CDR3 length equals 11 residues. V lost 4 bases to trimming and J lost 4 bases, with 8 bases between them. CDR1 is SQVTM, CDR2 ANQGSEA, per germline. This chain's CDR3 is CSVGNGYEQYF. The CDR3 DNA follows: TGCAGCGTTGGTAACGGGTACGAGCAGTACTTC.

The gene calls are TRBV11-2 and TRBJ2-2; D not certain. The CDR3 has 18 amino acids. Germline-derived CDR1 and CDR2 are SGHAT and FQNNGV. V lost 3 bases to trimming and J lost 4 bases, with 21 bases between them. The CDR3 DNA reads as TGTGCCAGCAGCTTTAGGAGATTCGACGGTGCTTCCACCGGGGAGCTGTTTTTT. Translating it yields CASSFRRFDGASTGELFF.

This chain uses TRBV7-3 with TRBJ2-1; a possible D gene is TRBD1 (5 bases). This CDR3 contains 15 residues. Trimming took 5 bases from V and 2 from J, leaving 13 bases between them. Germline values: CDR1 SGHTA, CDR2 FQGTGA. CDR3 nucleotides: TGTGCCAGCAGCCGTGGGGCCTCCACCTACAATGAGCAGTTCTTC. This gives the protein CASSRGASTYNEQFF.

The rearrangement links TRBV5-5 to TRBJ2-2, with D hard to call. The CDR3 contains 13 residues. The germline CDR1 and CDR2 sequences are SGHKS and YYEKEE (reference sequence). V was clipped by 2 bases and J by 5 bases, with 7 bases between them. CDR3 sequence: CASSFSVTGELFF. DNA for the CDR3: TGTGCCAGCAGCTTCTCCGTAACCGGGGAGCTGTTTTTT.

The chain employs TRBV30 and TRBJ2-5; D not resolved. Per the germline V gene, CDR1 is GTSNPN and CDR2 is SVGIG (reference sequence). The CDR3 loop spans 12 amino acids. V shed 3 bases and J shed 1 base, with 6 bases lying between them. The CDR3 nucleotides read TGTGCCTGGAGCCCAGGCCAAGAGACCCAGTACTTC. Translation gives CAWSPGQETQYF.

The genes are TRBV3-1 (or the pseudogene TRBV3-2) and TRBJ1-5; D is unresolved. Germline V CDR1 and CDR2: LGHDT, YNNKEL (reference sequence). V shed 4 bases and J shed 4 bases, with 14 bases lying between them. The CDR3 extends over 15 amino acids. CDR3: CASSPRGSFNQPQHF. The CDR3 region has the DNA TGTGCCAGCAGCCCCCGAGGCAGCTTTAATCAGCCCCAGCATTTT.

For the CDR3, the DNA is TGTGCCAGCAGCACCGACAGGGCGACTAACTATGGCTACACCTTC. Amino acids: CASSTDRATNYGYTF. V usage is TRBV7-9 and J usage is TRBJ1-2, with 7 bases that match TRBD1. CDR3 size: 15 residues. Germline CDR1 is SEHNR and CDR2 is FQNEAQ (reference sequence). Trimming at V came to 5 bases and at J to 0 bases, leaving 6 bases not matched to a gene.

The genes are TRBV25-1 and TRBJ1-1, with D perhaps TRBD1 (6 bases). This CDR3 spans 13 amino acids. Per the germline V gene, CDR1 is MGHDK and CDR2 is SYGVNS. V was shortened by 5 bases and J by 8 bases, with 15 bases between the two germline ends. CDR3: CASSLGDRSEAFF. In nucleotides, the CDR3 is TGTGCCAGCAGTCTCGGTGACAGGTCAGAAGCTTTCTTT.

V and J are TRBV5-1 and TRBJ2-7, with D possibly matching TRBD2 (6 bases). The CDR3 runs 14 residues. V was shortened by 4 bases and J by 7 bases, with 18 bases between the two germline ends. Germline V lookup: CDR1 SGHRS, CDR2 YFSETQ. CDR3 sequence reads: CASSGAGTSGEQYF. Written as DNA, the CDR3 is TGCGCCAGCAGCGGGGCGGGGACTTCAGGAGAGCAGTACTTC.

This chain uses TRBV5-6 with TRBJ2-5; no firm D call. CDR3 size: 12 residues. V was clipped by 4 bases and J by 4 bases, with 8 bases between them. From germline, CDR1 is SGHDT and CDR2 YYEEEE. The CDR3 coding sequence is TGTGCCAGCAGCCGTCTGTTAGAGACCCAGTACTTC. It codes for CASSRLLETQYF.

The DNA for the CDR3 is TGTGCCAGCAGACTCGGACTAGCGGGGGGTTACGAGCAGTACTTC. It specifies CASRLGLAGGYEQYF. The chain is built from TRBV6-5 and TRBJ2-7, with 14 bases aligning to TRBD2. Germline CDR1 is MNHEY and CDR2 is SVGAGI. Losses at the gene ends were 6 bases for V and 4 bases for J; bases not matched to a gene: 5. The length of the CDR3 is 15 residues.

CDR3 nucleotides: TGTGCCAGCAGCAAACGGCGGGGAGAGACCCAGTACTTC. Translated: CASSKRRGETQYF. V is TRBV7-2 and J is TRBJ2-5; D is possibly TRBD2 (6 bases). CDR1 SGHTA and CDR2 FQGNSA come from the germline V gene. The CDR3 loop spans 13 amino acids. V lost 5 bases and J lost 4, with 11 bases in between.

The genes are TRBV5-1 and TRBJ2-2; 14 bases match TRBD2. Germline V lookup: CDR1 SGHRS, CDR2 YFSETQ. With 3 bases clipped from V and 4 bases from J, the junction kept 5 bases outside the gene matches. This CDR3 is built from 17 residues. The CDR3, as DNA: TGCGCCAGCAGCTCACCGGGACTAGCGGGGGTCACCGGGGAGCTGTTTTTT. Residues: CASSSPGLAGVTGELFF.

This chain joins TRBV6-6 and TRBJ1-2, with D perhaps TRBD1 (6 bases). V was trimmed by 6 bases and J by 3 bases, leaving 11 bases between them. The germline V gene has CDR1 MNHNY and CDR2 SVGAGI (reference sequence). This CDR3 spans 13 amino acids. The CDR3: CASRRGGDYGYTF. The DNA of the CDR3 is TGTGCCAGCAGGAGGGGGGGGGACTATGGCTACACCTTC.